The clone carrying this TCR beta chain was seen a handful of times. What it binds is unknown. The V gene lost 0 bases and the J gene lost 7 bases, with 12 bases spanning the gap. Per germline, CDR1 DFQATT and CDR2 SNEGSKA (reference sequence). The CDR3 has 13 residues. This sample stems from a study of CD8 T cells in ankylosing spondylitis. TCRdb re-called the 5' RACE reads with MiXCR, one entry per CDR3 protein. The table records approximately 350,000 distinct CDR3 sequences, 20% to 25% of them present only once. General observations from the study: Clones linked to disease were reported to show significant enrichment in matched ankylosing spondylitis synovial fluid.

The source is a male donor with ankylosing spondylitis or in good health (not recorded which). The chain employs TRBV20-1 and TRBJ2-5, with D perhaps being TRBD1 or TRBD2 (6 bases each). The sequenced sample was blood, either unsorted or a sorted T cell fraction (not recorded which). The CDR3 sequence is CSARDRGGGTQYF. The CDR3, as DNA: TGCAGTGCTAGAGATCGAGGGGGAGGGACCCAGTACTTC.